This entry lists 9 T cell receptor beta chains sequenced from one sample in a study of blood T cell repertoires in COVID-19 (dated by TCRdb to between 2020 and 2021). The method behind the library was the immunoSEQ multiplex PCR assay. TCRdb's version of the immuneACCESS table is confined to in-frame rearrangements and falls short of the full clone set. An unresolved V gene accounts for under half of the shortfall where checked; the remainder is of unknown origin. The sample contains around 250,000 clones, approximately 90% of them found a single time. The biggest ten clones account for roughly 2.9% of the sample. The specimen sequenced was PBMCs or T cells enriched from blood (not recorded which). The source of these receptors is a man between 40 and 49 years old who had been exposed to COVID-19.

The chain has TRBV29-1 and TRBJ2-1; D gene unclear. Germline-derived CDR1 and CDR2 are SQVTM and ANQGSEA. V lost 7 bases and J 1 base, leaving 11 bases between the germline ends. CDR3 length: 13 residues. For the CDR3, the DNA is TGCAGCGGGAGTGAGTATTCCTACAATGAGCAGTTCTTC. It translates to CSGSEYSYNEQFF.

The chain uses TRBV13 and TRBJ2-7, with 9 bases lining up with TRBD2. From germline, CDR1 is PRHDT and CDR2 FYEKMQ (reference sequence). The CDR3 is 17 amino acids. Trimming at V came to 4 bases and at J to 1 base, leaving 11 bases not matched to a gene. The CDR3 protein is CASSSTRLAVHSYEQYF. The CDR3 nucleotides are TGTGCCAGCAGCTCTACTAGACTAGCGGTTCATTCCTACGAGCAGTACTTC. The full variable domain, completed using reference TRBV13 and TRBJ2-7, is AAGVIQSPRHLIKEKRETATLKCYPIPRHDTVYWYQQGPGQDPQFLISFYEKMQSDKGSIPDRFSAQQFSDYHSELNMSSLELGDSALYFCASSSTRLAVHSYEQYFGPGTRLTVT.

The CDR3 DNA reads as TGTGCCAGCAGCTTGGGACTAGCGGGAGGTAGGGAGCAGTTCTTC. Translated, it gives CASSLGLAGGREQFF. The chain employs TRBV11-3 and TRBJ2-1; 15 bases are shared with TRBD2. The CDR3 totals 15 residues. The germline V gene encodes CDR1 SGHNT and CDR2 YENEEA. The trim removed 3 bases at V and 10 bases at J, leaving 4 bases unmatched.

The chain couples TRBV11-2 to TRBJ1-2, with 7 positions matching TRBD1. Germline V gives CDR1 SGHAT, CDR2 FQNNGV. The CDR3 is 19 residues long. Trimming removed 5 bases from V and 4 bases from J; junction bases left unmatched: 22. The CDR3, as DNA: TGTGCCAGCAGCCCCGGGCTTTCGGGCAGCAACCACAGGGGCTATGGCTACACCTTC. Translated: CASSPGLSGSNHRGYGYTF.

This chain connects TRBV10-3 to TRBJ1-1; D is perhaps TRBD1 (6 bases). The V gene's germline CDR1 is ENHRY and CDR2 SYGVKD. Trimming left V 5 bases short and J 1 base short, with 8 bases between. The CDR3 is made up of 13 amino acids. As DNA, the CDR3 is TGTGCCATCAGTCGACAGGAGAACACTGAAGCTTTCTTT. Translation gives CAISRQENTEAFF.

The chain joins TRBV10-3 to TRBJ2-7; TRBD1 matches at 8 bases. Germline V gene sequence: CDR1 ENHRY, CDR2 SYGVKD. With V trimmed by 6 bases and J by 6 bases, 10 bases remained unmatched. CDR3 length: 14 amino acids. CDR3 sequence (DNA): TGTGCCATCAGCTCCACGGGACAGGATCCCGAGCAGTACTTC. As protein: CAISSTGQDPEQYF.

This chain connects TRBV28 to TRBJ1-1; 8 bases are shared with TRBD1. V gave up 5 bases and J gave up 1 base; unmatched junction bases: 6. This CDR3 contains 15 residues. Germline-derived CDR1 and CDR2 are MDHEN and SYDVKM. CDR3 amino acids: CASSPLRGPNTEAFF. CDR3 DNA sequence: TGTGCCAGCAGTCCTCTCAGGGGGCCGAACACTGAAGCTTTCTTT.

The V and J genes are TRBV18 and TRBJ2-3; 8 bases line up with TRBD1. CDR3 length equals 16 residues. Germline CDR1 is KGHSH and CDR2 is LQKENI. J gave up 1 base and V 4 bases, and 7 bases lay outside the gene matches. This CDR3 reads CASSLSPGQGTDTQYF. CDR3 coding DNA: TGTGCCAGCTCACTGAGCCCGGGACAGGGCACAGATACGCAGTATTTT.

The rearrangement joins TRBV27 to TRBJ2-2, with a weak D call TRBD1 (6 bases). Germline V CDR1 and CDR2: MNHEY, SMNVEV (reference sequence). The CDR3 extends over 14 amino acids. Between the trimmed V and J ends, which lost 5 bases and 5 bases, there was a span of 12 bases. The CDR3: CASSGQPVTGELFF. The CDR3 bases are TGTGCCAGCAGTGGACAGCCCGTGACCGGGGAGCTGTTTTTT.